The T cell receptor (beta chain) under discussion was sequenced for a study of naive and memory T cell subsets. This clonotype has at least ten counts. Amplification of ligated cDNA took four PCR rounds with SP2 and nested alpha and beta constant primers. TCRdb processed the 5' RACE reads anew with MiXCR; each CDR3 protein has one entry. The sample consists of more than 50,000 distinct CDR3 sequences, about 7.2% of them appearing once. An oligonucleotide containing a UMI was ligated to the 3' end of TCR cDNA. Reverse transcription used DNase-treated unsorted total RNA, aiming for roughly 1 to 1,100 ng. V lost 5 bases, J lost 4 bases, and 5 bases stayed unmatched. Germline-derived CDR1 and CDR2 are SGHAT and FQNNGV. CDR3 length equals 15 residues.

The chain couples TRBV11-2 to TRBJ1-5, with 10 nucleotides matching TRBD1. The origin of this receptor is a male donor in good health. CDR3 in amino acids: CASSPDRGPNQPQHF. The CDR3 bases are TGTGCCAGCAGCCCCGACAGGGGGCCAAATCAGCCCCAGCATTTT.